This T cell receptor beta chain was recovered during a study of OX40 agonist ivuxolimab in advanced cancers. The study, taken as a whole, reports: Low clonal expansion, among the lowest seen, marked partial responders at 0.1-3.0 mg/kg.

Comment on this clone: Antigen: not known.

Profiled with immunoSEQ multiplex PCR; TCRdb holds only in-frame clones, not every one. The sample lists some 87,000 clones; around 90% were seen once. Germline CDR1 SGHNT, CDR2 YYREEE (reference sequence). CDR3 size: 15 residues. V dropped 3 bases and J dropped 1 base, with 13 bases sitting between them. This specimen was CD4+ or CD8+ T cells sorted from blood, taken in a trial of the OX40 agonist ivuxolimab. The TCR comes from an adult with an advanced solid tumor such as melanoma, head and neck, liver or kidney cancer. The chain carries TRBV5-4 and TRBJ2-5, with D unclear. The CDR3 sequence is CASSSMLQSQETQYF. The DNA of the CDR3 is TGTGCCAGCAGCTCGATGCTACAGAGCCAAGAGACCCAGTACTTC.